This T cell receptor (beta chain) appears in the sequencing data of a study of blood T cell repertoires in COVID-19. The CDR3 has 15 residues. Trimming removed 1 base from V and 4 bases from J; junction bases left unmatched: 3. Germline CDR1 and CDR2: SGDLS and YYNGEE. Libraries were prepared by immunoSEQ multiplex PCR; TCRdb keeps only in-frame clonotypes and omits some of them. The sample gives around 99,000 clones, around 81% of which show up once; approximately 8.7% is in the top ten. The TCR was taken from a man aged 45 to 65 who had recovered from COVID-19. The sample comprised peripheral blood. This chain links TRBV9 with TRBJ1-1, with TRBD1 matching 11 bases. CDR3 region: CASSVSGTGGTEAFF. The CDR3 DNA follows: TGTGCCAGCAGCGTATCCGGGACAGGGGGCACTGAAGCTTTCTTT.